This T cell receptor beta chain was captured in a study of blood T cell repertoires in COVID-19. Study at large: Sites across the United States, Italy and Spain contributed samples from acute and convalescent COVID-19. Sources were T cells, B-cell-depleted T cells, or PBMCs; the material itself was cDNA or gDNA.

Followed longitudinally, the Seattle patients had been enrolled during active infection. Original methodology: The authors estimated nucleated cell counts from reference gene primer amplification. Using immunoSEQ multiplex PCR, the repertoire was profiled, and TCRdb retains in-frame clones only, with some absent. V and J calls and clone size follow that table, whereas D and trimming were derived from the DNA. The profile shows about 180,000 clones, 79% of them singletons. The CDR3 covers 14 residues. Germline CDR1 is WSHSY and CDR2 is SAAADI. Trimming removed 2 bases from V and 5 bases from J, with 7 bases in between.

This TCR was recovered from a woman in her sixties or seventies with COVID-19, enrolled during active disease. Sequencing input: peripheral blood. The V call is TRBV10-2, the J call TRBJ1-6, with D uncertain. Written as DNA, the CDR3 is TGCGCCAGCAGTGAGGGCAGAAATAATTCACCCCTCCACTTT. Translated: CASSEGRNNSPLHF.